Each of the 25 T cell receptor beta chains below was sequenced from the same sample in a study of neurological immune-mediated disorders. Using its own MiXCR run on the 5' RACE reads, TCRdb lists one record per CDR3 protein. The data hold approximately 30,000 distinct CDR3 sequences, with approximately 5% observed a single time. Source material: CD4+ T cells from blood. Receptors were obtained from a woman aged 50 to 65 in good health.

This clonotype was found many times. The chain links TRBV20-1 to TRBJ2-3; 7 bases are shared with TRBD1. Trimming at V came to 6 bases and at J to 0 bases, leaving 3 bases not matched to a gene. Germline V gives CDR1 DFQATT, CDR2 SNEGSKA (reference sequence). The CDR3 totals 13 residues. CDR3 bases: TGCAGTGCCAGACAGGGTAGCACAGATACGCAGTATTTT. It yields the protein CSARQGSTDTQYF.

Ten or more counts support this clonotype. V and J are TRBV6-4 and TRBJ2-2, with 7 bases matching TRBD2. The CDR3 covers 17 residues. Germline values: CDR1 MRHNA, CDR2 SNTAGT. The V segment lost 2 bases and the J segment 6 bases; nucleotides outside the gene matches: 12. CDR3 protein: CASSDTAGAQTAGELFF. As DNA, the CDR3 is TGTGCCAGCAGTGACACCGCGGGAGCCCAAACAGCCGGGGAGCTGTTTTTT.

This clonotype was picked up many times. J is TRBJ2-1 and V is TRBV13; 9 bases match TRBD2. The CDR3 has 17 amino acids. Losses at the gene ends were 5 bases for V and 8 bases for J; bases not matched to a gene: 16. CDR1 is PRHDT and CDR2 is FYEKMQ in the germline V gene (reference sequence). This chain's CDR3 is CASSPDGTSRERDEQFF. CDR3 nucleotides: TGTGCCAGCAGCCCCGATGGGACTAGCCGGGAGAGGGATGAGCAGTTCTTC.

This clonotype was counted at least ten times. The chain couples TRBV2 to TRBJ1-4, with 7 bases that match TRBD1. Germline V gene sequence: CDR1 SNHLY, CDR2 FYNNEI. V dropped 3 bases and J dropped 6; count of bases not matched to a gene: 7. The CDR3 runs to 15 residues. The CDR3 sequence: CASSDGQALDEKLFF. Written as DNA, the CDR3 is TGTGCCAGCAGTGACGGACAGGCGCTGGATGAAAAACTGTTTTTT.

The count of this clonotype is one. V and J are TRBV2 and TRBJ1-5, with 8 bases identical to TRBD1. CDR1 SNHLY and CDR2 FYNNEI come from the germline V gene. Trimming at V came to 10 bases and at J to 2 bases, leaving 7 bases not matched to a gene. The CDR3 consists of 14 residues. The CDR3 coding sequence is TGTGCCATTAGTCCGGACAGGGGCAATCAGCCCCAGCATTTT. Translation gives CAISPDRGNQPQHF.

This clonotype occurred many times. The chain is built from TRBV7-8 and TRBJ1-1; weak D call: TRBD1 (5 bases). The ends were cut back, 1 base at V and 1 base at J, with 13 bases in the middle. Germline V gives CDR1 SGHVS, CDR2 FQNEAQ. The CDR3 has 16 residues. CDR3 sequence: CASSLVTGLKNTEAFF. Written as DNA, the CDR3 is TGTGCCAGCAGCTTAGTAACAGGACTGAAGAACACTGAAGCTTTCTTT.

This clonotype was counted many times. The gene calls are TRBV5-6 and TRBJ1-2; D is possibly TRBD1 (5 bases). The germline V and J ends were trimmed by 4 bases and 3 bases, with 10 bases remaining between them. This CDR3 comprises 13 residues. CDR1 and CDR2 from the germline V gene are SGHDT and YYEEEE. Written as DNA, the CDR3 is TGTGCCAGCAGCCTGGGACGTTACTATGGCTACACCTTC. Protein: CASSLGRYYGYTF. The entire variable domain, with the rest obtained from reference TRBV5-6 and TRBJ1-2, is as follows: DAGVTQSPTHLIKTRGQQVTLRCSPKSGHDTVSWYQQALGQGPQFIFQYYEEEERQRGNFPDRFSGHQFPNYSSELNVNALLLGDSALYLCASSLGRYYGYTFGSGTRLTVV.

This clonotype was seen at least ten times. The J gene is TRBJ2-3, the V gene TRBV12-3 or TRBV12-4, with TRBD2 matching 9 bases. CDR3 size: 15 residues. Losses at the gene ends were 6 bases for V and 8 bases for J; bases not matched to a gene: 12. CDR3 sequence: CASSPTASGTVTQYF. For the CDR3, the DNA is TGTGCCAGCAGCCCAACGGCTAGCGGGACGGTTACGCAGTATTTT.

This clonotype was detected ten times or more. This CDR3 is CATGLAGVQQYF. The CDR3 nucleotides are TGTGCCACCGGACTAGCGGGAGTTCAGCAGTACTTC. V gene TRBV6-2 or TRBV6-3 combines with J gene TRBJ2-7; 13 positions match TRBD2. CDR3 length: 12 residues. Germline V gene lookup returns CDR1 MNHEY and CDR2 SVGEGT. Trimming took 10 bases from V and 8 from J; bases not matched to a gene: 5.

This clonotype was detected ten times or more. This CDR3 is CASSLITGQKFSYGYTF. DNA for the CDR3: TGCGCCAGCAGCTTGATCACGGGACAGAAGTTCTCATATGGCTACACCTTC. The chain uses TRBV5-1 and TRBJ1-2; TRBD1 matches 7 bases. Germline lookup yields CDR1 SGHRS and CDR2 YFSETQ. The CDR3 is made up of 17 amino acids. The trim removed 1 base at V and 5 bases at J, leaving 14 bases unmatched. The entire variable domain, with the rest obtained from reference TRBV5-1 and TRBJ1-2, is as follows: KAGVTQTPRYLIKTRGQQVTLSCSPISGHRSVSWYQQTPGQGLQFLFEYFSETQRNKGNFPGRFSGRQFSNSRSEMNVSTLELGDSALYLCASSLITGQKFSYGYTFGSGTRLTVV.

Only a few counts were recorded for this clonotype. The rearrangement links TRBV28 to TRBJ2-7, with TRBD2 identical over 7 bases. This CDR3 is built from 13 residues. The germline CDR1 and CDR2 sequences are MDHEN and SYDVKM. Trimming cost V 6 bases and J 4 bases; bases outside gene matches: 6. CDR3: CASSRGTTYEQYF. The CDR3 DNA is TGTGCCAGCAGCCGCGGGACTACTTACGAGCAGTACTTC.

This clonotype has at least ten counts. This sequence joins TRBV2 and TRBJ2-1; tentative D call: TRBD1 (6 bases). The V gene lost 5 bases and the J gene lost 5 bases, with 13 bases spanning the gap. The germline V gene encodes CDR1 SNHLY and CDR2 FYNNEI. CDR3 length: 14 amino acids. CDR3 region: CASSFPGHNNEQFF. The CDR3 coding sequence is TGTGCCAGCAGTTTTCCGGGACACAACAATGAGCAGTTCTTC.

This clonotype was seen at least ten times. The CDR3 sequence: CASSPGLAGGPYNEQFF. The CDR3 DNA reads as TGTGCCAGCAGTCCGGGACTAGCGGGAGGGCCCTACAATGAGCAGTTCTTC. The V gene is TRBV28, the J gene TRBJ2-1; 16 bases match TRBD2. The CDR3 has 17 residues. Germline V gene lookup returns CDR1 MDHEN and CDR2 SYDVKM. The V gene end was trimmed by 5 bases and the J gene end by 2 bases; junction bases not matched to a gene: 3.

The sample holds many counts of this clonotype. V gene TRBV28 combines with J gene TRBJ2-7, with 8 bases identical to TRBD2. The V gene end was trimmed by 5 bases and the J gene end by 3 bases; junction bases not matched to a gene: 12. Germline V gene sequence: CDR1 MDHEN, CDR2 SYDVKM. The CDR3 length is 16 residues. In DNA, the CDR3 is TGTGCCAGCAGTGGCTTAAGCGGGAGAAGTGGCTACGAGCAGTACTTC. It is translated as CASSGLSGRSGYEQYF. Based on the CDR3 plus reference TRBV28 and TRBJ2-7, the full variable domain is DVKVTQSSRYLVKRTGEKVFLECVQDMDHENMFWYRQDPGLGLRLIYFSYDVKMKEKGDIPEGYSVSREKKERFSLILESASTNQTSMYLCASSGLSGRSGYEQYFGPGTRLTVT.

This clonotype was detected ten times or more. The V gene is TRBV2, the J gene TRBJ2-3, with 7 bases fitting TRBD1. V gave up 5 bases and J gave up 3 bases; unmatched junction bases: 2. This CDR3 comprises 13 residues. Germline CDR1 and CDR2: SNHLY and FYNNEI. CDR3 loop: CASSTGATDTQYF. The CDR3 DNA follows: TGTGCCAGCAGTACAGGGGCAACAGATACGCAGTATTTT.

This clonotype has a count of ten or more. V usage is TRBV28 and J usage is TRBJ1-2; TRBD1 is a possible D gene (5 bases). The V end was cut by 6 bases, the J end by 3 bases, with 8 bases between. Germline assignment: CDR1 MDHEN and CDR2 SYDVKM. This CDR3 contains 12 residues. The CDR3 DNA sequence: TGTGCCAGCAGGGAGGGGTACTATGGCTACACCTTC. It is translated as CASREGYYGYTF.

The sample holds many counts of this clonotype. CDR3 sequence (DNA): TGTGCCTGGAACCAGGGGGCCCCCGAGCAGTACTTC. The encoded protein is CAWNQGAPEQYF. This chain uses TRBV30 with TRBJ2-7, with 8 bases that match TRBD1. Trimming cost V 4 bases and J 6 bases; bases outside gene matches: 5. The V gene's germline CDR1 is GTSNPN and CDR2 SVGIG (reference sequence). CDR3 length: 12 amino acids.

Ten or more counts support this clonotype. J is TRBJ2-6 and V is TRBV29-1; 7 bases agree with TRBD1. The CDR3 consists of 14 residues. The V gene end was trimmed by 3 bases and the J gene end by 1 base; junction bases not matched to a gene: 0. From germline, CDR1 is SQVTM and CDR2 ANQGSEA. CDR3 in amino acids: CSVETGSGANVLTF. The CDR3 bases are TGCAGCGTTGAGACAGGGTCTGGGGCCAACGTCCTGACTTTC.

This clonotype was seen ten or more times. This chain links TRBV5-1 with TRBJ2-3; 14 nucleotides line up with TRBD2. From germline, CDR1 is SGHRS and CDR2 YFSETQ. V lost 4 bases and J lost 6; bases outside the gene matches: 7. CDR3 length: 16 residues. CDR3 nucleotide sequence: TGCGCCAGCAGCGGCGGGACTAGCGGGAGTGTGGATACGCAGTATTTT. It is translated as CASSGGTSGSVDTQYF.

This clonotype has at least ten counts. The genes are TRBV7-2 and TRBJ1-3; TRBD1 might be the D (6 bases). Germline CDR1 SGHTA, CDR2 FQGNSA. This CDR3 is built from 17 residues. Trimming took 5 bases from V and 3 from J, leaving 20 bases between them. The CDR3 here is CASSPDRTATFGNTIYF. CDR3 DNA sequence: TGTGCCAGCAGCCCCGACCGGACAGCTACTTTTGGAAACACCATATATTTT. The full variable domain, in which reference TRBV7-2 and TRBJ1-3 provide the parts outside the CDR3, is GAGVSQSPSNKVTEKGKDVELRCDPISGHTALYWYRQSLGQGLEFLIYFQGNSAPDKSGLPSDRFSAERTGGSVSTLTIQRTQQEDSAVYLCASSPDRTATFGNTIYFGEGSWLTVV.

This clonotype was counted ten times or more. The V and J genes are TRBV11-2 and TRBJ2-7; 12 nucleotides align to TRBD2. Germline V gene data show CDR1 as SGHAT and CDR2 as FQNNGV. The CDR3 loop spans 17 amino acids. After removal of 5 bases from V and 1 base from J, the junction contained 9 bases not matched to a gene. CDR3: CASSHVGLAGSSYEQYF. CDR3 nucleotide sequence: TGTGCCAGCAGCCATGTTGGACTAGCGGGAAGTTCCTACGAGCAGTACTTC.

This clonotype was seen many times. The genes are TRBV28 and TRBJ1-2; D is perhaps TRBD1 (5 bases). Germline values: CDR1 MDHEN, CDR2 SYDVKM. Trimming removed 5 bases at V and 8 bases at J, with 18 bases between. This CDR3 has 14 residues. The chain's CDR3 is CASSRGTRSRGYTF. The CDR3 DNA is TGTGCCAGCAGTAGAGGGACCCGCTCGCGGGGCTACACCTTC.

This clonotype was picked up many times. The chain combines TRBV6-2 or TRBV6-3 with TRBJ2-3; D possibly uses TRBD1 or TRBD2 (6 bases each). The germline V gene has CDR1 MNHEY and CDR2 SVGEGT. The V end lost 6 bases, the J end lost 6 bases, and 16 bases lay between the germline ends. This CDR3 region has 14 residues. The CDR3 bases are TGTGCCAGCAGCAGGGGACTTCTGTTCGATACGCAGTATTTT. The encoded protein is CASSRGLLFDTQYF.

This clonotype came up many times. The rearrangement joins TRBV18 to TRBJ1-3; no clear D gene. Germline values: CDR1 KGHSH, CDR2 LQKENI. The V gene lost 4 bases and the J gene lost 1 base, with 11 bases spanning the gap. This CDR3 contains 15 residues. The CDR3 bases are TGTGCCAGCTCACTTGACCGCCGTTCTGGAAACACCATATATTTT. Protein sequence: CASSLDRRSGNTIYF.

The table lists this clonotype with many counts. V is TRBV3-1 and J is TRBJ1-4; 7 bases agree with TRBD1. V dropped 4 bases and J dropped 3; count of bases not matched to a gene: 5. CDR3 size: 15 residues. Germline lookup yields CDR1 LGHDT and CDR2 YNNKEL (reference sequence). DNA for the CDR3: TGTGCCAGCAGCCCACGGGGACAGCCTAATGAAAAACTGTTTTTT. Amino acid sequence: CASSPRGQPNEKLFF.